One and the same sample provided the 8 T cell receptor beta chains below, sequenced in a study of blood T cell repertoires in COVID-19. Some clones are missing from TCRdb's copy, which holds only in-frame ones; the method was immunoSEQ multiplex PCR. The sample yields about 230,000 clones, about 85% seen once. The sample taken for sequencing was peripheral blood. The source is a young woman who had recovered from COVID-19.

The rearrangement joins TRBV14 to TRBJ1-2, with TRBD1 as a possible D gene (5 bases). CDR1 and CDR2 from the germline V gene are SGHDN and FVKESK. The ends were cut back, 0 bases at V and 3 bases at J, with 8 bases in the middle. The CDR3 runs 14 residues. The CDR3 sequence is CASSQEQGDYGYTF. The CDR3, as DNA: TGTGCCAGCAGCCAAGAGCAGGGCGACTATGGCTACACCTTC.

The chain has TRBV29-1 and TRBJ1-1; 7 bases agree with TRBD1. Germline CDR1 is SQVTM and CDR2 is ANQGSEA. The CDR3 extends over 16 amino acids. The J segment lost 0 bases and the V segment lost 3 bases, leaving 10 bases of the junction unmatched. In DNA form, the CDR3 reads TGCAGCGTTGAGCCAAGGGACAGACTTATGAACACTGAAGCTTTCTTT. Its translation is CSVEPRDRLMNTEAFF. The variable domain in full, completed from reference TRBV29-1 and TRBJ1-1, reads SAVISQKPSRDICQRGTSLTIQCQVDSQVTMMFWYRQQPGQSLTLIATANQGSEATYESGFVIDKFPISRPNLTFSTLTVSNMSPEDSSIYLCSVEPRDRLMNTEAFFGQGTRLTVV.

CDR3 DNA sequence: TGCGCCAGCAGCCAAGGATTTCGAGGTGGCAGTTTCGACTCTGGAAACACCATATATTTT. Protein product: CASSQGFRGGSFDSGNTIYF. The V and J genes are TRBV4-1 and TRBJ1-3; no reliable D call. The CDR3 consists of 20 residues. Trimming took 1 base from V and 0 from J, leaving 22 bases between them. Germline CDR1 and CDR2: MGHRA and YSYEKL.

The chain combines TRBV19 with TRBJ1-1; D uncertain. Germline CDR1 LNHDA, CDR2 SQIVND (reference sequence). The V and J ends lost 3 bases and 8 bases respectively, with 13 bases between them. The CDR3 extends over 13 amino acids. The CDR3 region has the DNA TGTGCCAGTAGTATGTACCGTGGCAGGGAAGCTTTCTTT. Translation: CASSMYRGREAFF.

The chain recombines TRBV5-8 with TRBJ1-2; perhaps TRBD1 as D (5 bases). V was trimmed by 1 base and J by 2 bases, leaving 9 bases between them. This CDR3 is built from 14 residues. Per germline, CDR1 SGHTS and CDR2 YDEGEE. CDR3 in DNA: TGTGCCAGCAGCTTGAGGGGCACCAACTATGGCTACACCTTC. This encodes CASSLRGTNYGYTF. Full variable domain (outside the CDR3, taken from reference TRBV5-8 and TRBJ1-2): EAGVTQSPTHLIKTRGQQATLRCSPISGHTSVYWYQQALGLGLQFLLWYDEGEERNRGNFPPRFSGRQFPNYSSELNVNALELEDSALYLCASSLRGTNYGYTFGSGTRLTVV.

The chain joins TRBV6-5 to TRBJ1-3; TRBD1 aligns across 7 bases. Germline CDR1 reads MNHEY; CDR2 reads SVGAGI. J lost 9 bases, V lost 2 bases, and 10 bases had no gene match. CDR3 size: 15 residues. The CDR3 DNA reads TGTGCCAGCAGTTACCGGACAGGAGACTTAGGCACCATATATTTT. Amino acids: CASSYRTGDLGTIYF.

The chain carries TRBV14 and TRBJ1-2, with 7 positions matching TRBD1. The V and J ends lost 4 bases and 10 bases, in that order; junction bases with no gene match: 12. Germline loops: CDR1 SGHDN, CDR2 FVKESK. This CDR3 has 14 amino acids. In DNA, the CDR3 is TGTGCCAGCAGCCCACTGCACAGGGGAATGGTCTACACCTTC. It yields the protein CASSPLHRGMVYTF.

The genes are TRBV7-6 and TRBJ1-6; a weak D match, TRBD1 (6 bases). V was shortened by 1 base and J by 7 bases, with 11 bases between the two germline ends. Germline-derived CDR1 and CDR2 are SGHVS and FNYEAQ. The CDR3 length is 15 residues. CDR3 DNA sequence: TGTGCCAGCAGCTTAGTAGGTCAGGGGAATTCACCCCTCCACTTT. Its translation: CASSLVGQGNSPLHF.